This TCR beta chain was identified during a study of shared clonotypes between healthy human individuals. Study information: Donors had three CD4 naive, three CD4 memory, two CD8 naive and one CD8 memory plate apiece.

Everyone who donated was a Caucasian adult who lived in Nashville, Tennessee. This CDR3 is 14 amino acids long. Deletions cut 5 bases from V and 4 bases from J, with 15 bases between. Germline-derived CDR1 and CDR2 are ENHRY and SYGVKD. This table comes from immunoSEQ multiplex PCR, and its TCRdb copy is limited to in-frame clones, with some not included. The sample includes roughly 1.5 million clones, 95% to 99% of them seen just once. The chain employs TRBV10-3 and TRBJ2-7; TRBD2 is a possible D gene (5 bases). The sequenced sample consisted of naive CD4+ T cells sorted from blood. Subset specified: CD45RA+ positively selected. This sequence was found in a man aged 25-40 years in good health. The CDR3 spells CAISYSGSRYEQYF. The DNA for the CDR3 is TGTGCCATCAGTTATAGTGGGAGCAGGTACGAGCAGTACTTC.